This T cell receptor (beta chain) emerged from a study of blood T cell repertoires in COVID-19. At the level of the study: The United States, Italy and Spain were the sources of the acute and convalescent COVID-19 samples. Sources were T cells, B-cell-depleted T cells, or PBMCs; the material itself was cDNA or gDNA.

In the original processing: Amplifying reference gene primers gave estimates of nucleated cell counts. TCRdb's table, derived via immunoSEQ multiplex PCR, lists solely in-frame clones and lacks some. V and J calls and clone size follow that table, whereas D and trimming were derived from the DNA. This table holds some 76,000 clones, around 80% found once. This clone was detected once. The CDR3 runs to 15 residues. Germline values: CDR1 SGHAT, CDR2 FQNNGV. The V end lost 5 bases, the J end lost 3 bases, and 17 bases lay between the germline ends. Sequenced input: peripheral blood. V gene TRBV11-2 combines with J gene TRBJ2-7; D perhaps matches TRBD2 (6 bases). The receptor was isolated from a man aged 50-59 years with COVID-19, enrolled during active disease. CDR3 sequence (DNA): TGTGCCAGCAGCCCTCCGCCGGGAGCAAACTACGAGCAGTACTTC. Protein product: CASSPPPGANYEQYF.